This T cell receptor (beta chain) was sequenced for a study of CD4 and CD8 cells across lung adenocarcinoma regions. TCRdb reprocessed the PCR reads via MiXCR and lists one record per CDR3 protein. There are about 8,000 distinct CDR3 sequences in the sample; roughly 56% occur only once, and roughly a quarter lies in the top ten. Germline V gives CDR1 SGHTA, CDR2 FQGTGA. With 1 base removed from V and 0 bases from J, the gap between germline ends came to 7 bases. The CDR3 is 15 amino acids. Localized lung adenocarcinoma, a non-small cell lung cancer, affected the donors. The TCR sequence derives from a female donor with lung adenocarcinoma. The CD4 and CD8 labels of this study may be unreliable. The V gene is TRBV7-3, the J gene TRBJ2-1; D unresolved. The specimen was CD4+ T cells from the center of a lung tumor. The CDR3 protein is CASSLSASSYNEQFF. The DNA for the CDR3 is TGTGCCAGCAGCTTAAGCGCGAGCTCCTACAATGAGCAGTTCTTC.